Listed below are T cell receptor beta chains from one sample, sequenced in a study of cytomegalovirus exposure and HLA in healthy donors. Sequenced by immunoSEQ multiplex PCR; TCRdb stores in-frame clones only, minus some. Of fewer than 100,000 clones in the sample, less than 70% were seen once. The sequenced sample consisted of PBMCs. The receptor set was obtained from a female donor in good health and CMV-seronegative. The conserved cysteine and the conserved F or W are not part of the CDR3 here. Each record gives: clone size, J gene, V gene, CDR3 protein. A row's size may be missing; if present it is once, few, many or a size class.

size: -
J: TRBJ2-1
V: TRBV5-8
CDR3: ASSSGQGYNEQF

size: few
J: TRBJ2-4
V: TRBV28
CDR3: ASSLPLAGYKNIQY

size: -
J: TRBJ2-5
V: TRBV18
CDR3: ASSPGGETQY

size: once
J: TRBJ2-7
V: TRBV4-1
CDR3: ASSQDLRTPRLY

size: few
J: TRBJ1-3
V: TRBV4-1
CDR3: ASSQGQGRDTIY

size: -
J: TRBJ1-2
V: TRBV7-3
CDR3: ASSSTGGDGYT

size: -
J: TRBJ1-1
V: TRBV30
CDR3: AWTLGEGTEAF

size: -
J: TRBJ2-2
V: TRBV6-1
CDR3: ASSVGRHTGELF

size: -
J: TRBJ2-6
V: TRBV5-6
CDR3: ASNTASGANVLT

size: -
J: TRBJ2-1
V: TRBV7-2
CDR3: ASSLVGGQGAEEQF

size: -
J: TRBJ1-5
V: TRBV10-3
CDR3: AISEARTANQPQH

size: -
J: TRBJ2-6
V: TRBV15
CDR3: ATSRESGGLSGANVLT

size: -
J: TRBJ2-7
V: TRBV7-8
CDR3: ASSQSTSGRGNEQY

size: -
J: -
V: TRBV30
CDR3: AWSVRGSYEQY

size: -
J: TRBJ1-5
V: TRBV7-2
CDR3: ASSDRVNNQPQH